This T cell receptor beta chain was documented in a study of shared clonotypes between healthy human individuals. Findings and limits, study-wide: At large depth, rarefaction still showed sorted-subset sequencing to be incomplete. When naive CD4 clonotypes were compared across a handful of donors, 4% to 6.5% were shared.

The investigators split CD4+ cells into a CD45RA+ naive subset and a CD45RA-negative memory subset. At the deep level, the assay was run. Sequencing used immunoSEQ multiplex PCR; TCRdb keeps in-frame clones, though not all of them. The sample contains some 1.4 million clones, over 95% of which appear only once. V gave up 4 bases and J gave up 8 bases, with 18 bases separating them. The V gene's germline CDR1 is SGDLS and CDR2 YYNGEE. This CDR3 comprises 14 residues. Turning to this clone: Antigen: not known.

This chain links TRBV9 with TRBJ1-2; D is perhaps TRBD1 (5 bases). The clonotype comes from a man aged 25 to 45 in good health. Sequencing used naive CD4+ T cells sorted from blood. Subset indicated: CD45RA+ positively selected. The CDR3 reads CASSLPGGVRGYTF. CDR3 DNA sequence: TGTGCCAGCAGCCTCCCCGGGGGGGTACGGGGCTACACCTTC.